The sequence of this T cell receptor beta chain was determined in a study of OX40 agonist ivuxolimab in advanced cancers. Study-wide context: The dose-escalation group included hepatocellular carcinoma, melanoma, renal cell carcinoma and head and neck cancer.

The CDR3 is made up of 18 amino acids. CDR1 is SGHVS and CDR2 is FNYEAQ in the germline V gene. The trim removed 1 base at V and 1 base at J, leaving 13 bases unmatched. Turning to this clone: Its antigen is not known.

Sequencing used immunoSEQ multiplex PCR; TCRdb keeps in-frame clones, though not all of them. The sample has about 52,000 clones, about 88% seen once. Study observations and caveats: Researchers report that CD8+ T cells had, on average, more expanded clones than CD4+. In the 0.1-3.0 mg/kg groups, partial responders showed among the lowest expansion.

Material: CD4+ or CD8+ T cells sorted from blood, obtained in a trial of the OX40 agonist ivuxolimab. The TCR originated in an adult with an advanced solid tumor such as melanoma, head and neck, liver or kidney cancer. The chain links TRBV7-6 to TRBJ2-7; 7 bases are a match to TRBD1. The CDR3 loop reads CASSLGFGQDWKSYEQYF. As DNA, the CDR3 is TGTGCCAGCAGCTTAGGTTTTGGACAGGATTGGAAGTCCTACGAGCAGTACTTC.